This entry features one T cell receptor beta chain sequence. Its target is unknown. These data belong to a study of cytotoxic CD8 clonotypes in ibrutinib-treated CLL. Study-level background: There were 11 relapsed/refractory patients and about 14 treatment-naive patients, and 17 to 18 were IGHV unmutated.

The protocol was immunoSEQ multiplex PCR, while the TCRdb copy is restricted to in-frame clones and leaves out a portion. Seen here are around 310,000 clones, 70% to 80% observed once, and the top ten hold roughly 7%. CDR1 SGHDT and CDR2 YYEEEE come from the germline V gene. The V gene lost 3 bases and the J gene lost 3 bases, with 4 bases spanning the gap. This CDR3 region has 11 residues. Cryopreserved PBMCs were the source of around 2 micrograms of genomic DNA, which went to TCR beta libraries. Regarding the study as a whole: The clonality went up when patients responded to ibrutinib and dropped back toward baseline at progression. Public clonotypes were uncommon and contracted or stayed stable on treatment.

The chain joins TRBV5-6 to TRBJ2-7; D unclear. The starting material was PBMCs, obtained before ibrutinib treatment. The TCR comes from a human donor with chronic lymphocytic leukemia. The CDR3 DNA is TGTGCCAGCAGCTGGAACTACGAGCAGTACTTC. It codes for CASSWNYEQYF.